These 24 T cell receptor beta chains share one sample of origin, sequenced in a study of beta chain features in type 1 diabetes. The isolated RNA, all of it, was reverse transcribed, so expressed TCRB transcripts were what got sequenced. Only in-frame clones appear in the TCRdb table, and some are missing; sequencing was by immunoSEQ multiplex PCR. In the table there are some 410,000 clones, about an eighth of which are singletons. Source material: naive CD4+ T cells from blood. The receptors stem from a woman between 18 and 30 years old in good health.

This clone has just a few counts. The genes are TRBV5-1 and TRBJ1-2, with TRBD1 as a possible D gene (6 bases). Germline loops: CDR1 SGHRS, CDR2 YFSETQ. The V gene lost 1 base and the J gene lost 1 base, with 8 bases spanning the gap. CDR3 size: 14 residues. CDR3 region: CASSLTGINYGYTF. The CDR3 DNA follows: TGCGCCAGCAGCTTGACAGGGATTAACTATGGCTACACCTTC.

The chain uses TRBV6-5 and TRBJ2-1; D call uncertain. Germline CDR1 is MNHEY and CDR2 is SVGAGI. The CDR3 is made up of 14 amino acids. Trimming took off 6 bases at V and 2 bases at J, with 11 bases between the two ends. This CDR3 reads CASSLLFAYNEQFF. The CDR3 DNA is TGTGCCAGCAGCCTTCTCTTCGCCTACAATGAGCAGTTCTTC.

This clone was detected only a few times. CDR3 sequence: CASSPQIRTVANSPLHF. The DNA for the CDR3 is TGTGCCAGCAGTCCCCAAATCCGGACAGTGGCTAATTCACCCCTCCACTTT. The chain couples TRBV27 to TRBJ1-6; possible D gene TRBD1, 6 bases. The V end lost 5 bases, the J end lost 6 bases, and 20 bases lay between the germline ends. The CDR3 is made up of 17 amino acids. Looked up from germline, CDR1 is MNHEY and CDR2 is SMNVEV (reference sequence).

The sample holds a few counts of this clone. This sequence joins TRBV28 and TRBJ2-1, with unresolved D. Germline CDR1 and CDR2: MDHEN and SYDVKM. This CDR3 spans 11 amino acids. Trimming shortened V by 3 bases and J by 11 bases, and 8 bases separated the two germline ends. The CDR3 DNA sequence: TGTGCCAGCAGTTTTGGCTGGAAGCAGTTCTTC. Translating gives CASSFGWKQFF.

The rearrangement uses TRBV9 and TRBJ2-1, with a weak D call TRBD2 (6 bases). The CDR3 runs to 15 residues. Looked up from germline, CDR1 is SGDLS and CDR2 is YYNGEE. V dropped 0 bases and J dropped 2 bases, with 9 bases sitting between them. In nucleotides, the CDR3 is TGTGCCAGCAGCGTAGTTGGGGGGACCTACAATGAGCAGTTCTTC. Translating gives CASSVVGGTYNEQFF.

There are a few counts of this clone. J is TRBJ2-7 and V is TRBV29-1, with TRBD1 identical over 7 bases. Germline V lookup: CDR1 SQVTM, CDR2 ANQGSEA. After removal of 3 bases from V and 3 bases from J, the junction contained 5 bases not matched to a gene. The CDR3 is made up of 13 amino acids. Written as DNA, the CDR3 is TGCAGCGTTGAGGGAGACAGGGACTACGAGCAGTACTTC. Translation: CSVEGDRDYEQYF.

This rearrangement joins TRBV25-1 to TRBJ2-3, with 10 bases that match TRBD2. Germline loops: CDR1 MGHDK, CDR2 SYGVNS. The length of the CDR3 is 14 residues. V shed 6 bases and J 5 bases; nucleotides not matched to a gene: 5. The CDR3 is CASRLAGGGDTQYF. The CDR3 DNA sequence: TGTGCCAGCAGATTAGCGGGGGGCGGAGATACGCAGTATTTT.

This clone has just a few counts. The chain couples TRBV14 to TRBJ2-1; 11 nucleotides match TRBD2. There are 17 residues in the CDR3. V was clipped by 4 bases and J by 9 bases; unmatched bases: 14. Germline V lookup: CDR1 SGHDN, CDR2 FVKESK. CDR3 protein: CASSPSRGELAGGEQFF. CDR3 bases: TGTGCCAGCAGCCCAAGTCGGGGCGAGCTAGCGGGAGGTGAGCAGTTCTTC.

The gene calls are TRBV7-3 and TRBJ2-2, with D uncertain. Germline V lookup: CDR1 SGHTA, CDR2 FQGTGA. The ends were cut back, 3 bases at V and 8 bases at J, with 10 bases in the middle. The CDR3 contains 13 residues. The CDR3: CASSFHPSGELFF. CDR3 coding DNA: TGTGCCAGCAGCTTCCACCCTAGTGGGGAGCTGTTTTTT.

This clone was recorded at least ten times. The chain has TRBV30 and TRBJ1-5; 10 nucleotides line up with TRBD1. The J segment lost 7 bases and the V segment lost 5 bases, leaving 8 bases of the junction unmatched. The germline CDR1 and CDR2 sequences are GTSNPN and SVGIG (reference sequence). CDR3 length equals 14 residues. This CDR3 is CAWGTGARRQPQHF. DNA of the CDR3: TGTGCCTGGGGGACAGGGGCCCGCAGGCAGCCCCAGCATTTT. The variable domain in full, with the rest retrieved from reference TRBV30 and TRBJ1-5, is SQTIHQWPATLVQPVGSPLSLECTVEGTSNPNLYWYRQAAGRGLQLLFYSVGIGQISSEVPQNLSASRPQDRQFILSSKKLLLSDSGFYLCAWGTGARRQPQHFGDGTRLSIL.

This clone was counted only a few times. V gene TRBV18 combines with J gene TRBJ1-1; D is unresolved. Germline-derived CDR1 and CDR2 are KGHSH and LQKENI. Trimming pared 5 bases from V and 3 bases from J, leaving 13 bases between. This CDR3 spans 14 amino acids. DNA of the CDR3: TGTGCCAGCTCAACACAACTTAGCGACACTGAAGCTTTCTTT. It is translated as CASSTQLSDTEAFF.

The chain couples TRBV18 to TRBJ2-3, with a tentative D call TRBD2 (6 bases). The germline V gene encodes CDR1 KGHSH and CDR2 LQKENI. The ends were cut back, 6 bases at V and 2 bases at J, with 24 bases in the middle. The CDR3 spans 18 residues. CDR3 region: CASSTRRAGTGLTDTQYF. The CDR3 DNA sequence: TGTGCCAGCTCTACCAGAAGAGCCGGGACTGGGCTCACAGATACGCAGTATTTT.

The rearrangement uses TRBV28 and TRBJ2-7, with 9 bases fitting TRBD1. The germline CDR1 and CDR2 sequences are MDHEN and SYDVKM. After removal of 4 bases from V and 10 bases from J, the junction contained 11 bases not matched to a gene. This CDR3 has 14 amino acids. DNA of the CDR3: TGTGCCAGCAGTTCACCCACCGGGACAGGGTATCAGTACGTC. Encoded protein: CASSSPTGTGYQYV.

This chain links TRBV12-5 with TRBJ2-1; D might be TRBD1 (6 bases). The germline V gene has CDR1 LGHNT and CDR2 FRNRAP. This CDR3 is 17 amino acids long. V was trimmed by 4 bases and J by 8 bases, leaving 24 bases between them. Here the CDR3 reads CASGSPQGPTTPDEQFF. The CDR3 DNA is TGTGCTAGTGGTTCTCCACAGGGACCCACCACACCCGATGAGCAGTTCTTC.

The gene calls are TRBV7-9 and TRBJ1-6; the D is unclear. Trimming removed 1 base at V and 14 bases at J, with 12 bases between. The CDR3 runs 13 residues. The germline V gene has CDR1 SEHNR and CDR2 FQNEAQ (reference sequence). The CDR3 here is CASSLVGRETLHF. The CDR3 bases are TGTGCCAGCAGCTTAGTAGGGCGTGAGACCCTCCACTTT.

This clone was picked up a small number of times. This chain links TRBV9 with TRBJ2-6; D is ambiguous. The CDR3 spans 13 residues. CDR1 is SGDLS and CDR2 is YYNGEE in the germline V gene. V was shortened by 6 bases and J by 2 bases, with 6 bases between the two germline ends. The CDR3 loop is CASKAAGANVLTF. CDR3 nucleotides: TGTGCCAGCAAAGCTGCTGGGGCCAACGTCCTGACTTTC.

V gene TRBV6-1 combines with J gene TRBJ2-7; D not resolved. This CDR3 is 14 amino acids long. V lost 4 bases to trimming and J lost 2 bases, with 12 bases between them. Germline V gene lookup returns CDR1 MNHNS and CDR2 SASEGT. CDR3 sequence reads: CASSVSRNTYEQYV. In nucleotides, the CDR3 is TGTGCCAGCAGTGTCAGCAGGAACACCTACGAGCAGTACGTC.

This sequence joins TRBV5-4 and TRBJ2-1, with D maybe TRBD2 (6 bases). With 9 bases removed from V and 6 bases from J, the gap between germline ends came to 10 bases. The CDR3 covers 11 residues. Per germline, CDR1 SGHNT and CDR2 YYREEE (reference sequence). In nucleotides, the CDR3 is TGTGCCACCGGGGGTACCAATGAGCAGTTCTTC. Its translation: CATGGTNEQFF. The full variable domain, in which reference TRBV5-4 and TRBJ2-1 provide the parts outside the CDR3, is ETGVTQSPTHLIKTRGQQVTLRCSSQSGHNTVSWYQQALGQGPQFIFQYYREEENGRGNFPPRFSGLQFPNYSSELNVNALELDDSALYLCATGGTNEQFFGPGTRLTVL.

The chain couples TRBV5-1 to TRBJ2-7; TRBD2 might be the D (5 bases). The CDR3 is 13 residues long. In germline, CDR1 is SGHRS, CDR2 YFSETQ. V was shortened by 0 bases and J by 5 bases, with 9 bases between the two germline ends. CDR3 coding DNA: TGCGCCAGCAGCTTGGTCCCGGGGAACGAGCAGTACGTC. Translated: CASSLVPGNEQYV.

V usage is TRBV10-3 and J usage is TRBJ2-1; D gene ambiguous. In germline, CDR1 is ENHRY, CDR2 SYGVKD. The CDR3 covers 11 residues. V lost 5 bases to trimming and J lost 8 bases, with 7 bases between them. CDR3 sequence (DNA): TGTGCCATCAGTCTGTACGATGAGCAGTTCTTC. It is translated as CAISLYDEQFF.

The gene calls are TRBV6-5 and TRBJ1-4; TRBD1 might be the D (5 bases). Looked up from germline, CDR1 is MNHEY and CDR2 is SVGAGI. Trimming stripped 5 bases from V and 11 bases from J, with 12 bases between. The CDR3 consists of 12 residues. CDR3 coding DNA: TGTGCCAGCAGTCCTCCCGGGGGGAAACTGTTTTTT. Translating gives CASSPPGGKLFF.

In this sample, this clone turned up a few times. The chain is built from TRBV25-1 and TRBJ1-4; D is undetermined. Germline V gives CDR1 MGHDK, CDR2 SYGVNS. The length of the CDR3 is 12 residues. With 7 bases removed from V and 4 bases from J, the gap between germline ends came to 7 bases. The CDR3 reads CASTGFNEKLFF. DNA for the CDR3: TGTGCCAGCACGGGCTTTAATGAAAAACTGTTTTTT.

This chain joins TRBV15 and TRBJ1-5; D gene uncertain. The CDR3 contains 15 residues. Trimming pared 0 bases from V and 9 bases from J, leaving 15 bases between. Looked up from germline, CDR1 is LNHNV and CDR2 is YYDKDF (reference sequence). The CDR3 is CATSRDRNGRLPQHF. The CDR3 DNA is TGTGCCACCAGCAGAGATCGTAACGGGCGCTTGCCCCAGCATTTT.

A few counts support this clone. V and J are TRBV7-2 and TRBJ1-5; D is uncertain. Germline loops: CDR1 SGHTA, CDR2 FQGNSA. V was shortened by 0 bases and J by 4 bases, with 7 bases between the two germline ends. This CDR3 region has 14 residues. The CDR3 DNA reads TGTGCCAGCAGCTTAGCGCTGGGGAATCAGCCCCAGCATTTT. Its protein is CASSLALGNQPQHF.